This TCR beta chain was recovered during a study of control samples from healthy donors and cancer patients. The CDR3 has 13 amino acids. V lost 0 bases and J 7 bases, leaving 8 bases between the germline ends. Germline V gene lookup returns CDR1 SGHKS and CDR2 YYEKEE (reference sequence). The table came from immunoSEQ multiplex PCR; TCRdb's copy has only in-frame clones and leaves some out. The data contain some 200,000 clones, 91% of them singletons. The sequencing input was blood. The rearrangement joins TRBV5-5 to TRBJ2-1; D unclear. This TCR was sampled from a woman younger than 45 in good health. CDR3 loop: CASSLATMNEQFF. CDR3 nucleotides: TGTGCCAGCAGCTTGGCCACCATGAATGAGCAGTTCTTC.